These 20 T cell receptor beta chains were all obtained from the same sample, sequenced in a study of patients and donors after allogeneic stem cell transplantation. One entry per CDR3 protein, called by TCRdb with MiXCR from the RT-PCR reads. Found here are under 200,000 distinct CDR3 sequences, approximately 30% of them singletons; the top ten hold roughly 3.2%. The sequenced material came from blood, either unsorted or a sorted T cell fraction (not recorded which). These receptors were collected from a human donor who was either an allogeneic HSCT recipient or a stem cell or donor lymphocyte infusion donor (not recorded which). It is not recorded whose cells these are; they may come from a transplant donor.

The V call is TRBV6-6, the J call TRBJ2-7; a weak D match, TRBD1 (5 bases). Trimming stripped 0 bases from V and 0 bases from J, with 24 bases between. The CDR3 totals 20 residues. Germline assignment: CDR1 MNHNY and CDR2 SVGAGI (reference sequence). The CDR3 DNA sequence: TGTGCCAGCAGTTACTCGCGTGAGTTTCGTGACAGCCGGCTCTCCTACGAGCAGTACTTC. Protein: CASSYSREFRDSRLSYEQYF.

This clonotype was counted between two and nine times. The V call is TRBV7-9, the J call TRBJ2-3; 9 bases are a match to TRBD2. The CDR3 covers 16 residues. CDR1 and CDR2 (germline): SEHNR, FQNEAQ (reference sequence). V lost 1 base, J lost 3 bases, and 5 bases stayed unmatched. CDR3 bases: TGTGCCAGCAGCTTAGGCGGCCTAGCGGGGACAGATACGCAGTATTTT. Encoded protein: CASSLGGLAGTDTQYF. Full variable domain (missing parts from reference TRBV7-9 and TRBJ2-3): DTGVSQNPRHKITKRGQNVTFRCDPISEHNRLYWYRQTLGQGPEFLTYFQNEAQLEKSRLLSDRFSAERPKGSFSTLEIQRTEQGDSAMYLCASSLGGLAGTDTQYFGPGTRLTVL.

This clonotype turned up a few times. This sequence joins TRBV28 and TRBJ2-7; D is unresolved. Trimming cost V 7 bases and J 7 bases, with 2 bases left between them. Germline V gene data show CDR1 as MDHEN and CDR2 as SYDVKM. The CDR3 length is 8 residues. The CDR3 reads CASKEQYF. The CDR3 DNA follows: TGTGCCAGCAAGGAGCAGTACTTC.

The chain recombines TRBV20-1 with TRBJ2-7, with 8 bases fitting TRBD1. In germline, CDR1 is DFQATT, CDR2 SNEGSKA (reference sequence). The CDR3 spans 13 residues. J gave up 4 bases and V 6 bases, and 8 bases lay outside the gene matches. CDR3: CSAEGDRSYEQYF. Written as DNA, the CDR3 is TGCAGTGCAGAGGGGGACAGGTCATACGAGCAGTACTTC.

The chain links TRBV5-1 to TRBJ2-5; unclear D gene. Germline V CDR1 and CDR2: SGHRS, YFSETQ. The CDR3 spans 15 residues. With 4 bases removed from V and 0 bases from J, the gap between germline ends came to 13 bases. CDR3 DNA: TGCGCCAGCAGCCGTGGACCAGTCTACCAAGAGACCCAGTACTTC. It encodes CASSRGPVYQETQYF.

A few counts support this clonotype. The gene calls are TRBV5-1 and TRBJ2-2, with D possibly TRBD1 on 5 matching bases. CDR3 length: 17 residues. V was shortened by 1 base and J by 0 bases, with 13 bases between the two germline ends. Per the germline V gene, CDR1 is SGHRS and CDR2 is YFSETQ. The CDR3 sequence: CASSLIITGANTGELFF. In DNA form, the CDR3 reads TGCGCCAGCAGCTTGATTATAACAGGAGCGAACACCGGGGAGCTGTTTTTT. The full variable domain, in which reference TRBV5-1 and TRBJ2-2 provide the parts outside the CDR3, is KAGVTQTPRYLIKTRGQQVTLSCSPISGHRSVSWYQQTPGQGLQFLFEYFSETQRNKGNFPGRFSGRQFSNSRSEMNVSTLELGDSALYLCASSLIITGANTGELFFGEGSRLTVL.

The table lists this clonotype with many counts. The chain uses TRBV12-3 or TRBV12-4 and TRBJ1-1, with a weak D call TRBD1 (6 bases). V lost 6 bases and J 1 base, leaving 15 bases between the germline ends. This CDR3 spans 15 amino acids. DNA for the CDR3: TGTGCCAGCAGCACTTTGGGGGCTCCGAACACTGAAGCTTTCTTT. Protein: CASSTLGAPNTEAFF.

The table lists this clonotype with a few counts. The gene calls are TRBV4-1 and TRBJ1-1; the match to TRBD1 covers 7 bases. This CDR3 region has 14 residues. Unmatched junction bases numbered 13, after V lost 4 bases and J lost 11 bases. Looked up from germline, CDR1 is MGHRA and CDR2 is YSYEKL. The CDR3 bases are TGCGCCAGCAGCCCGGTGATGGACAGGATTTGGGCTTTCTTT. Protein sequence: CASSPVMDRIWAFF.

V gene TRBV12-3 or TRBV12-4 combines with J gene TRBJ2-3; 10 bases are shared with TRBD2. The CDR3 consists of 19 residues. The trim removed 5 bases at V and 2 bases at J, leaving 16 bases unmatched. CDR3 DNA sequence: TGTGCCAGCAGTCCTACTAGCGGGATTATTGGTGGAGCCACAGATACGCAGTATTTT. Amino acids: CASSPTSGIIGGATDTQYF.

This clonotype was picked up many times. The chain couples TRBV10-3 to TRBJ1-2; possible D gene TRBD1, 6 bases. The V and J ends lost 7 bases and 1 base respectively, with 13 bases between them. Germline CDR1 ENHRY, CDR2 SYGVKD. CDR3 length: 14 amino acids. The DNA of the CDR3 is TGTGCCATCAACAGACAGGATCGTAACTATGGCTACACCTTC. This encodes CAINRQDRNYGYTF.

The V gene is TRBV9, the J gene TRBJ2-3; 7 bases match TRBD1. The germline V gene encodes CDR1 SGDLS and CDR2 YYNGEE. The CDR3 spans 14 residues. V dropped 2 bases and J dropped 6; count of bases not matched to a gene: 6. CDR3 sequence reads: CASSVVSGGDTQYF. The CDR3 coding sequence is TGTGCCAGCAGCGTCGTATCAGGGGGTGATACGCAGTATTTT.

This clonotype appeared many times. CDR3 DNA: TGTGCCAGCAGCGTACAGGGCGGGAGGGCCTACAATGAGCAGTTCTTC. This encodes CASSVQGGRAYNEQFF. The chain is built from TRBV9 and TRBJ2-1; 9 bases map to TRBD2. CDR1 and CDR2 (germline): SGDLS, YYNGEE. The ends lost 1 base at V and 2 bases at J; junction bases unmatched: 4. This CDR3 spans 16 amino acids.

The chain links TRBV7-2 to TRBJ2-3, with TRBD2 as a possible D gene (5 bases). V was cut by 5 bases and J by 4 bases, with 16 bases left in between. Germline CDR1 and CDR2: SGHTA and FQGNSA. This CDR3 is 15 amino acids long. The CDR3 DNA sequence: TGTGCCAGCAGCATTTCTAGGGAGAGGGCAGATACGCAGTATTTT. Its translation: CASSISRERADTQYF.

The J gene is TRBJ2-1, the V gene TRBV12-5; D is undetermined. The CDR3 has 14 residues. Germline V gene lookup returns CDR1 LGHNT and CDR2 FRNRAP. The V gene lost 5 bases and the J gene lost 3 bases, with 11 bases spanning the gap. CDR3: CASGPPTYYNEQFF. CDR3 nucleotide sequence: TGTGCTAGTGGTCCGCCCACCTACTACAATGAGCAGTTCTTC.

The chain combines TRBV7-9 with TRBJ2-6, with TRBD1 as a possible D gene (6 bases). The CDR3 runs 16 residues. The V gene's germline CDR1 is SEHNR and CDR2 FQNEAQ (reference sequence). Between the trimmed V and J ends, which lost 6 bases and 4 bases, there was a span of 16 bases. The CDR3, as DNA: TGTGCCAGCAGATCACCCACAGGGCCCGGGGCCAACGTCCTGACTTTC. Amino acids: CASRSPTGPGANVLTF.

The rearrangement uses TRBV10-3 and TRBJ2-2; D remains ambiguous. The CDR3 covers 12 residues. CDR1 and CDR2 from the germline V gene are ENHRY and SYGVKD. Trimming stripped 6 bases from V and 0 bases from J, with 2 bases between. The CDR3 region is CAIRANTGELFF. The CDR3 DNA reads TGTGCCATCAGGGCGAACACCGGGGAGCTGTTTTTT.

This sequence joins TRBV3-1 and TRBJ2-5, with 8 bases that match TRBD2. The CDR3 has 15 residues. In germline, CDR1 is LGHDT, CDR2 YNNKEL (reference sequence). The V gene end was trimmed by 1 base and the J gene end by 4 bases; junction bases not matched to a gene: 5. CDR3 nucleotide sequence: TGTGCCAGCAGCCAAGCCAGCGGGAGATCAGAGACCCAGTACTTC. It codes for CASSQASGRSETQYF.

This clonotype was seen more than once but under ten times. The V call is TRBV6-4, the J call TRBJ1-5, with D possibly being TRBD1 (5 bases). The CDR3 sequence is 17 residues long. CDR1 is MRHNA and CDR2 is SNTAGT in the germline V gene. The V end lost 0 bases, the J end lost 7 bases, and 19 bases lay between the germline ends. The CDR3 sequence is CASSDSDFLTGGQPQHF. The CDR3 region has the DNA TGTGCCAGCAGTGACTCGGACTTCCTCACCGGGGGGCAGCCCCAGCATTTT.

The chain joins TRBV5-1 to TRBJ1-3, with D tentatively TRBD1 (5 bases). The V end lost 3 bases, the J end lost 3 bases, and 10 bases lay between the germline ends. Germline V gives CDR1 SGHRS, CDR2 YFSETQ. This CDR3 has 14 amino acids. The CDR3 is CASSSGTLGNTIYF. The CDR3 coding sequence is TGCGCCAGCAGCTCCGGGACGCTTGGAAACACCATATATTTT.

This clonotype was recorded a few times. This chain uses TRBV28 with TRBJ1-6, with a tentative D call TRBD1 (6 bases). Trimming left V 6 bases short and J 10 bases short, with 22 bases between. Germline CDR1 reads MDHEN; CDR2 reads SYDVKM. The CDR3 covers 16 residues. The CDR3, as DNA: TGTGCCAGCAGCCCTCATACAGGGTTTGGAGGGTCACCCCTCCACTTT. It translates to CASSPHTGFGGSPLHF. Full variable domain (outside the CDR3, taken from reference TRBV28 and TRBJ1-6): DVKVTQSSRYLVKRTGEKVFLECVQDMDHENMFWYRQDPGLGLRLIYFSYDVKMKEKGDIPEGYSVSREKKERFSLILESASTNQTSMYLCASSPHTGFGGSPLHFGNGTRLTVT.